One sample yielded the 20 T cell receptor beta chains listed below, sequenced in a study of regulatory T cells in long-lasting Graves disease. TCRdb reprocessed the reads with MiXCR, giving one entry per CDR3 protein. Found here are 550 to 650 distinct CDR3 sequences, roughly three fifths of them singletons; the top ten hold about 47%. PBMC-derived RNA was used for the TCR library. Specimen: peripheral blood mononuclear cells (PBMCs), collected with antithyroid drug treatment, in newly diagnosed or persistent Graves disease (not recorded which). The receptors come from a female donor with Graves disease.

This clonotype is hyperexpanded. This sequence joins TRBV15 and TRBJ2-5; D ambiguous. Per germline, CDR1 LNHNV and CDR2 YYDKDF (reference sequence). The CDR3 is 13 residues long. V gave up 2 bases and J gave up 4 bases, with 8 bases separating them. The CDR3 region is CATSRLAGETQYF. Here the CDR3 DNA reads TGTGCCACCAGCAGATTAGCAGGAGAGACCCAGTACTTC.

The V and J genes are TRBV7-8 and TRBJ1-2, with a possible D match to TRBD1 (6 bases). The CDR3 consists of 16 residues. Germline V CDR1 and CDR2: SGHVS, FQNEAQ. Trimming stripped 3 bases from V and 7 bases from J, with 21 bases between. CDR3 sequence: CASSLSTGTRGSGYTF. CDR3 in DNA: TGTGCCAGCAGCTTGAGCACAGGGACTCGAGGGTCTGGCTACACCTTC.

This clonotype was observed a handful of times. V gene TRBV10-3 combines with J gene TRBJ2-7; a possible D gene is TRBD1 (6 bases). Germline V gives CDR1 ENHRY, CDR2 SYGVKD. The length of the CDR3 is 15 residues. Trimming cost V 3 bases and J 0 bases, with 12 bases left between them. DNA for the CDR3: TGTGCCATCAGTGATGCGGACAGCTTCTCCTACGAGCAGTACTTC. Translating gives CAISDADSFSYEQYF.

The count of this clonotype is one. This rearrangement joins TRBV4-1 to TRBJ2-7; 8 bases fit TRBD1. The CDR3 loop spans 14 amino acids. The germline V gene has CDR1 MGHRA and CDR2 YSYEKL. V gave up 0 bases and J gave up 6 bases; unmatched junction bases: 4. The CDR3 reads CASSQDPDRVEQYF. The CDR3 DNA reads as TGCGCCAGCAGCCAAGACCCGGACAGGGTCGAGCAGTACTTC.

The V gene is TRBV5-5, the J gene TRBJ2-2; 10 bases align to TRBD1. There are 17 residues in the CDR3. Germline V gives CDR1 SGHKS, CDR2 YYEKEE (reference sequence). J lost 1 base, V lost 4 bases, and 7 bases had no gene match. CDR3 bases: TGTGCCAGCAGCCCATGGAGGACAGGGGGGAACACCGGGGAGCTGTTTTTT. It is translated as CASSPWRTGGNTGELFF.

In its sample, this clonotype was seen a few times. Germline is not matched at one junction end, which may reflect a read error. V usage is TRBV28 and J usage is TRBJ2-7; D uncertain. CDR1 is MDHEN and CDR2 is SYDVKM in the germline V gene. The CDR3 loop spans 12 amino acids. CDR3 bases: TGTGCCAGCAACCCCCCAAACCGGAGTCCCGCGTTC. It yields the protein CASNPPNRSPAF.

The genes are TRBV12-3 or TRBV12-4 and TRBJ2-5; 12 nucleotides match TRBD1. V lost 5 bases, J lost 5 bases, and 9 bases stayed unmatched. This CDR3 is 16 amino acids long. The CDR3 nucleotides read TGTGCCAGCAGTGGCCGGGACAGGGGGCTATGGGAGACCCAGTACTTC. Translating it yields CASSGRDRGLWETQYF.

The chain joins TRBV10-2 to TRBJ2-3, with D perhaps matching TRBD2 (5 bases). Trimming cost V 8 bases and J 2 bases, with 11 bases left between them. Germline V CDR1 and CDR2: WSHSY, SAAADI. CDR3 length equals 13 residues. CDR3 region: CASAHRDTDTQYF. Written as DNA, the CDR3 is TGCGCCAGCGCACACCGGGACACAGATACGCAGTATTTT.

CDR3 sequence reads: CASSLEGRGDQPQHF. In DNA form, the CDR3 reads TGCGCCAGCAGCTTGGAGGGACGGGGCGATCAGCCCCAGCATTTT. V is TRBV5-1 and J is TRBJ1-5, with a possible D match to TRBD1 (5 bases). The CDR3 covers 15 residues. Germline assignment: CDR1 SGHRS and CDR2 YFSETQ. V dropped 0 bases and J dropped 5 bases, with 12 bases sitting between them. The whole variable domain, filled in from reference TRBV5-1 and TRBJ1-5, reads KAGVTQTPRYLIKTRGQQVTLSCSPISGHRSVSWYQQTPGQGLQFLFEYFSETQRNKGNFPGRFSGRQFSNSRSEMNVSTLELGDSALYLCASSLEGRGDQPQHFGDGTRLSIL.

The chain recombines TRBV30 with TRBJ2-7; D remains unclear. The V end was cut by 3 bases, the J end by 1 base, with 7 bases between. Germline V gene sequence: CDR1 GTSNPN, CDR2 SVGIG (reference sequence). This CDR3 contains 12 residues. DNA for the CDR3: TGTGCCTGGAGCTGGGGTTCCTACGAGCAGTACTTC. This sequence encodes CAWSWGSYEQYF. Based on the CDR3 plus reference TRBV30 and TRBJ2-7, the full variable domain is SQTIHQWPATLVQPVGSPLSLECTVEGTSNPNLYWYRQAAGRGLQLLFYSVGIGQISSEVPQNLSASRPQDRQFILSSKKLLLSDSGFYLCAWSWGSYEQYFGPGTRLTVT.

By its share, this clonotype is hyperexpanded. The chain is built from TRBV29-1 and TRBJ2-7; the D call may be TRBD1 or TRBD2 (5 bases each). The V end was cut by 1 base, the J end by 1 base, with 11 bases between. This CDR3 region has 14 residues. The germline V gene has CDR1 SQVTM and CDR2 ANQGSEA. The CDR3 protein is CSVEGDGYSYEQYF. The CDR3 coding sequence is TGCAGCGTTGAAGGGGACGGCTATTCCTACGAGCAGTACTTC.

The chain uses TRBV5-1 and TRBJ2-2; possible D gene TRBD1, 5 bases. This CDR3 comprises 13 residues. Germline V gene lookup returns CDR1 SGHRS and CDR2 YFSETQ. V lost 7 bases to trimming and J lost 1 base, with 8 bases between them. The CDR3 sequence is CASQGWNTGELFF. The CDR3 coding sequence is TGCGCCAGCCAGGGATGGAACACCGGGGAGCTGTTTTTT.

Of note for this clonotype: Germline is not matched at one junction end, which may reflect a read error. This chain connects TRBV7-2 to TRBJ2-3, with 9 nucleotides matching TRBD2. The CDR3 has 15 amino acids. In germline, CDR1 is SGHTA, CDR2 FQGNSA. CDR3 in DNA: TGTGCCAGCAGCTTAGTTGTAAGCGGGAGGCCCCATTTGTTATTT. As protein: CASSLVVSGRPHLLF.

V and J are TRBV7-3 and TRBJ2-1; TRBD2 matches at 14 bases. CDR1 and CDR2 from the germline V gene are SGHTA and FQGTGA. CDR3 length equals 16 residues. The V and J ends lost 5 bases and 7 bases, in that order; junction bases with no gene match: 7. Here the CDR3 reads CASSRLAGGVGNEQFF. For the CDR3, the DNA is TGTGCCAGCAGCAGACTAGCGGGAGGGGTTGGTAATGAGCAGTTCTTC.

The chain has TRBV12-3 or TRBV12-4 and TRBJ1-3; D is possibly TRBD1 (6 bases). V was trimmed by 5 bases and J by 7 bases, leaving 18 bases between them. This CDR3 contains 15 residues. CDR3 coding DNA: TGTGCCAGCAGTACCCCGGACAGACTTCGGAACACCATATATTTT. This encodes CASSTPDRLRNTIYF.

This clonotype was recorded a few times. The chain carries TRBV27 and TRBJ2-3; TRBD2 aligns across 7 bases. The CDR3 covers 17 residues. Germline values: CDR1 MNHEY, CDR2 SMNVEV (reference sequence). Trimming cost V 4 bases and J 1 base; bases outside gene matches: 11. The CDR3 DNA reads TGTGCCAGCAGTTACGACAGCGCCAGCGGGGGCACAGATACGCAGTATTTT. As protein: CASSYDSASGGTDTQYF.

In its sample, this clonotype was seen a few times. The chain couples TRBV28 to TRBJ1-2; TRBD1 might be the D (6 bases). The length of the CDR3 is 14 residues. Germline CDR1 and CDR2: MDHEN and SYDVKM. V was pared by 2 bases and J by 7 bases, with 14 bases between. The CDR3 spells CASSLRTEGGGYTF. DNA for the CDR3: TGTGCCAGCAGTTTAAGGACAGAAGGGGGTGGCTACACCTTC.

This clonotype turned up a few times. The V and J genes are TRBV9 and TRBJ2-2; no clear D gene. Germline V gene data show CDR1 as SGDLS and CDR2 as YYNGEE. The CDR3 runs to 13 residues. Trimming shortened V by 5 bases and J by 1 base, and 6 bases separated the two germline ends. The CDR3 region is CASRELNTGELFF. Here the CDR3 DNA reads TGTGCCAGCAGGGAACTGAACACCGGGGAGCTGTTTTTT.

This clonotype appeared a few times. The chain uses TRBV7-9 and TRBJ1-5; D not certain. The CDR3 covers 14 residues. The V end lost 1 base, the J end lost 1 base, and 5 bases lay between the germline ends. CDR1 is SEHNR and CDR2 is FQNEAQ in the germline V gene (reference sequence). The CDR3 nucleotides are TGTGCCAGCAGCTTAGAGGGCAGCAATCAGCCCCAGCATTTT. This codes for CASSLEGSNQPQHF.

In this sample, this clonotype turned up a few times. J is TRBJ2-3 and V is TRBV5-5; TRBD1 agrees at 10 bases. This CDR3 has 15 residues. Looked up from germline, CDR1 is SGHKS and CDR2 is YYEKEE (reference sequence). The junction had 10 bases not matched to a gene; V was cut back by 6 bases and J by 6 bases. CDR3 sequence: CASKRSGTGEDTQYF. The CDR3 nucleotides are TGTGCCAGCAAGAGATCCGGGACAGGGGAGGATACGCAGTATTTT. The full variable domain, its missing parts supplied by reference TRBV5-5 and TRBJ2-3, is DAGVTQSPTHLIKTRGQQVTLRCSPISGHKSVSWYQQVLGQGPQFIFQYYEKEERGRGNFPDRFSARQFPNYSSELNVNALLLGDSALYLCASKRSGTGEDTQYFGPGTRLTVL.